These 14 T cell receptor beta chains came from one sample sequenced in a study of cytomegalovirus exposure and HLA in healthy donors (dated by TCRdb to about 2017). The library came from the immunoSEQ multiplex PCR assay. For the multiplex PCR, a mixture combining 60 forward primers for TCR Vbeta segments and 13 reverse primers for TCR Jbeta segments was used. Entries here come from immuneACCESS through TCRdb and include only in-frame sequences with V and J called. Some clones fail to appear in such tables; in the studies checked, an unresolved V gene covers under half of the shortfall, and the cause of the remainder is unknown. The sample data list 150,000 to 200,000 clones, and 82% of these were observed just once. The top ten clonotypes cover about 1.7% of the sample. The source material was PBMCs. The receptor set was obtained from a woman aged 18-35 years in good health and CMV-seronegative.

The J gene is TRBJ2-5, the V gene TRBV2; TRBD2 matches at 7 bases. Germline loops: CDR1 SNHLY, CDR2 FYNNEI. V lost 7 bases and J lost 1; bases outside the gene matches: 3. The CDR3 runs to 13 residues. DNA for the CDR3: TGTGCCAGCACTAGCGGCTTCCAAGAGACCCAGTACTTC. It translates to CASTSGFQETQYF. The entire variable domain, with the rest obtained from reference TRBV2 and TRBJ2-5, is as follows: EPEVTQTPSHQVTQMGQEVILRCVPISNHLYFYWYRQILGQKVEFLVSFYNNEISEKSEIFDDQFSVERPDGSNFTLKIRSTKLEDSAMYFCASTSGFQETQYFGPGTRLLVL.

The V call is TRBV4-1, the J call TRBJ2-1; TRBD2 agrees at 8 bases. This CDR3 is built from 17 residues. The ends lost 0 bases at V and 3 bases at J; junction bases unmatched: 7. The germline CDR1 and CDR2 sequences are MGHRA and YSYEKL. DNA for the CDR3: TGCGCCAGCAGCCAAGATCCGGGGGGGACTGACTACAATGAGCAGTTCTTC. Its protein product is CASSQDPGGTDYNEQFF.

V is TRBV6-5 and J is TRBJ2-1; weak D call: TRBD2 (5 bases). This CDR3 is 14 amino acids long. V lost 0 bases and J lost 7, with 10 bases in between. Germline V lookup: CDR1 MNHEY, CDR2 SVGAGI. The CDR3 bases are TGTGCCAGCAGTTACTCGAGAGGGATGAATGAGCAGTTCTTC. Protein product: CASSYSRGMNEQFF.

The chain links TRBV27 to TRBJ2-1; TRBD2 matches 8 bases. Germline values: CDR1 MNHEY, CDR2 SMNVEV (reference sequence). With V trimmed by 3 bases and J by 6 bases, 4 bases remained unmatched. This CDR3 comprises 14 residues. The CDR3 coding sequence is TGTGCCAGCAGTTTGCAACTAGCGGTCAATGAGCAGTTCTTC. Translated, it gives CASSLQLAVNEQFF.

The chain recombines TRBV11-3 with TRBJ1-5; D call uncertain. The CDR3 is made up of 14 amino acids. Trimming shortened V by 4 bases and J by 3 bases, and 10 bases separated the two germline ends. The V gene's germline CDR1 is SGHNT and CDR2 YENEEA. The CDR3 coding sequence is TGTGCCAGCAGCTCCGGCAGGCACAATCAGCCCCAGCATTTT. Protein: CASSSGRHNQPQHF.

The chain combines TRBV28 with TRBJ2-7; TRBD2 is a possible D gene (6 bases). This CDR3 comprises 19 residues. The germline V gene encodes CDR1 MDHEN and CDR2 SYDVKM. V lost 5 bases, J lost 3 bases, and 29 bases lay in between. The CDR3 spells CASSPRETRRTTRGYEQYF. CDR3 DNA sequence: TGTGCCAGCAGTCCGAGAGAGACTCGCCGGACTACAAGGGGCTACGAGCAGTACTTC.

This chain uses TRBV27 with TRBJ1-4; no definite D call. V lost 2 bases and J 2 bases, leaving 9 bases between the germline ends. The CDR3 is made up of 15 amino acids. Germline CDR1 is MNHEY and CDR2 is SMNVEV (reference sequence). The chain's CDR3 is CASSLIRGTNEKLFF. DNA for the CDR3: TGTGCCAGCAGTTTAATACGGGGTACTAATGAAAAACTGTTTTTT.

J is TRBJ1-2 and V is TRBV7-9; D uncertain. The V and J ends lost 3 bases and 4 bases respectively, with 21 bases between them. The CDR3 has 17 residues. Germline loops: CDR1 SEHNR, CDR2 FQNEAQ (reference sequence). The CDR3 loop reads CASSFYPRGGAFYGYTF. The CDR3 coding sequence is TGTGCCAGCAGCTTCTATCCGCGCGGCGGTGCATTCTATGGCTACACCTTC.

With respect to this clone: A read error may account for a junction end that differs from germline. The chain links TRBV9 to TRBJ2-1; the match to TRBD2 covers 8 bases. This CDR3 has 14 amino acids. CDR1 and CDR2 (germline): SGDLS, YYNGEE. CDR3 nucleotide sequence: TGTGCCAGCAGCGTACGGGGGGGCTACAAAGAGCAGTTCTTC. Residues: CASSVRGGYKEQFF.

The CDR3 DNA is TGTGCCAGCTCACAAACTAGCGGGAGTGGCGGGGAGACCCAGTACTTC. Translation gives CASSQTSGSGGETQYF. V gene TRBV18 combines with J gene TRBJ2-5; 11 nucleotides agree with TRBD2. CDR3 length equals 16 residues. Looked up from germline, CDR1 is KGHSH and CDR2 is LQKENI. The J segment lost 5 bases and the V segment lost 4 bases, leaving 9 bases of the junction unmatched.

This chain uses TRBV30 with TRBJ2-4; D not resolved. The germline V gene encodes CDR1 GTSNPN and CDR2 SVGIG (reference sequence). The CDR3 loop spans 16 amino acids. V lost 4 bases to trimming and J lost 2 bases, with 18 bases between them. The CDR3 region has the DNA TGTGCCTGGACCCCCTTGGGCGTCGGATCCAAAAACATTCAGTACTTC. As protein: CAWTPLGVGSKNIQYF. The whole variable domain, filled in from reference TRBV30 and TRBJ2-4, reads SQTIHQWPATLVQPVGSPLSLECTVEGTSNPNLYWYRQAAGRGLQLLFYSVGIGQISSEVPQNLSASRPQDRQFILSSKKLLLSDSGFYLCAWTPLGVGSKNIQYFGAGTRLSVL.

The rearrangement uses TRBV7-2 and TRBJ2-5, with TRBD2 identical over 11 bases. CDR3 size: 16 residues. Trimming took 6 bases from V and 0 from J; bases not matched to a gene: 6. Germline values: CDR1 SGHTA, CDR2 FQGNSA. CDR3 region: CASRLASGGYQETQYF. As DNA, the CDR3 is TGTGCCAGCAGACTCGCTAGCGGGGGGTACCAAGAGACCCAGTACTTC.

Comment on this clone: One junction end disagrees with the germline gene, perhaps due to a read error. V is TRBV7-9 and J is TRBJ2-5; 7 bases are a match to TRBD2. Germline CDR1 and CDR2: SEHNR and FQNEAQ (reference sequence). The CDR3 extends over 14 amino acids. This chain's CDR3 is CSSSFGGSAETQYF. The CDR3 region has the DNA TGTTCCAGCAGCTTCGGCGGGAGTGCGGAGACCCAGTACTTC. The full variable domain, its missing parts supplied by reference TRBV7-9 and TRBJ2-5, is DTGVSQNPRHKITKRGQNVTFRCDPISEHNRLYWYRQTLGQGPEFLTYFQNEAQLEKSRLLSDRFSAERPKGSFSTLEIQRTEQGDSAMYLCSSSFGGSAETQYFGPGTRLLVL.

This chain uses TRBV5-5 with TRBJ1-5, with D perhaps matching TRBD1 (5 bases). The germline V gene has CDR1 SGHKS and CDR2 YYEKEE (reference sequence). The CDR3 extends over 15 amino acids. Trimming removed 4 bases at V and 2 bases at J, with 13 bases between. DNA of the CDR3: TGTGCCAGCAGCGTCGGGGGGAATGGCAATCAGCCCCAGCATTTT. This sequence encodes CASSVGGNGNQPQHF.